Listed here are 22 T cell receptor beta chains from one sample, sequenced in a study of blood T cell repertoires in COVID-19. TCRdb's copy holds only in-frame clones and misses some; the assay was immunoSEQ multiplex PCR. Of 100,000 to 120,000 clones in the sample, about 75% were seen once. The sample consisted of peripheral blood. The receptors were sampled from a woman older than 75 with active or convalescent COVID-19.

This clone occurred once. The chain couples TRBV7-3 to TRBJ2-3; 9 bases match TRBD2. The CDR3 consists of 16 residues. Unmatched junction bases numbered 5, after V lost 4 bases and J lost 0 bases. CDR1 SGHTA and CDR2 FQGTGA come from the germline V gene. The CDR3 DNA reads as TGTGCCAGCAGCTCCTTAGCGGGGGTTAGCACAGATACGCAGTATTTT. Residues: CASSSLAGVSTDTQYF.

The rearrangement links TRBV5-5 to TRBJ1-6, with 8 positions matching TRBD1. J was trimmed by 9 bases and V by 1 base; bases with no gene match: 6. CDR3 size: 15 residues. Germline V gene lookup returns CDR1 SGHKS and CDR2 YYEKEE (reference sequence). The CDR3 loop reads CASSLSGGGFSPLHF. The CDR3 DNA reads TGTGCCAGCAGCTTGTCAGGGGGCGGTTTTTCACCCCTCCACTTT.

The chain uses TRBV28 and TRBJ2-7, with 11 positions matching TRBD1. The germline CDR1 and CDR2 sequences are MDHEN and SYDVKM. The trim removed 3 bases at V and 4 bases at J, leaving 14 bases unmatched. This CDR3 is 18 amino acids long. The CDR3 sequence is CASSFRTFPGQGGYEQYF. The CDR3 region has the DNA TGTGCCAGCAGTTTCAGAACCTTTCCGGGACAGGGGGGATACGAGCAGTACTTC.

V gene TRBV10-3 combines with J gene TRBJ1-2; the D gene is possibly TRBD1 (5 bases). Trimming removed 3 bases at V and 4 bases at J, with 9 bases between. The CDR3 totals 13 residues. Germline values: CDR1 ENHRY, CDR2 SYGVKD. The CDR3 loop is CAISDEGVYGYTF. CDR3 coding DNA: TGTGCCATCAGTGATGAAGGGGTCTATGGCTACACCTTC.

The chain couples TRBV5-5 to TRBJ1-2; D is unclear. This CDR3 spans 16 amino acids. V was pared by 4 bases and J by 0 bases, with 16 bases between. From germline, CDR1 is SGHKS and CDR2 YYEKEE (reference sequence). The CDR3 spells CASSRTTGSSNYGYTF. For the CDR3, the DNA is TGTGCCAGCAGCCGAACTACGGGTTCTTCTAACTATGGCTACACCTTC.

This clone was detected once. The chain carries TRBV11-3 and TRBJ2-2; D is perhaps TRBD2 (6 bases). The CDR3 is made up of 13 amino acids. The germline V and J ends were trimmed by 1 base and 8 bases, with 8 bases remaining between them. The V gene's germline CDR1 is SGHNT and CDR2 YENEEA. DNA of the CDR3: TGTGCCAGCAGCTTAGGGAGGGATGGGGAGCTGTTTTTT. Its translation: CASSLGRDGELFF.

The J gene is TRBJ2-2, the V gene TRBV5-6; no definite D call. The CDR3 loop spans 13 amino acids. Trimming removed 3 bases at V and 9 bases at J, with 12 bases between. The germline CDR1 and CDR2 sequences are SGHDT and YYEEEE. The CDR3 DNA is TGTGCCAGCAGCTCAACCGGGTTCAGGGAGCTGTTTTTT. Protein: CASSSTGFRELFF. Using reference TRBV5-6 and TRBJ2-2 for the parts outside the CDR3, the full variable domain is DAGVTQSPTHLIKTRGQQVTLRCSPKSGHDTVSWYQQALGQGPQFIFQYYEEEERQRGNFPDRFSGHQFPNYSSELNVNALLLGDSALYLCASSSTGFRELFFGEGSRLTVL.

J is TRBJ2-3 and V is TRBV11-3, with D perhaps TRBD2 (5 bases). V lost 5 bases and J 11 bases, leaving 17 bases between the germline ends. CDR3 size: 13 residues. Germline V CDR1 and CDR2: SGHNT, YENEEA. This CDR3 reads CASSPNLANMQYF. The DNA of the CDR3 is TGTGCCAGCAGCCCCAACCTAGCAAATATGCAGTATTTT.

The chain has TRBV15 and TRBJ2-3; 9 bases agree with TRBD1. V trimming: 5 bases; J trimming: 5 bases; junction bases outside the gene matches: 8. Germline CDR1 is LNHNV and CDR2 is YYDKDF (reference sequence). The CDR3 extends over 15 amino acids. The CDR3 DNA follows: TGTGCCACCAGCCGGACAGGGGACACAGGAGATACGCAGTATTTT. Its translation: CATSRTGDTGDTQYF.

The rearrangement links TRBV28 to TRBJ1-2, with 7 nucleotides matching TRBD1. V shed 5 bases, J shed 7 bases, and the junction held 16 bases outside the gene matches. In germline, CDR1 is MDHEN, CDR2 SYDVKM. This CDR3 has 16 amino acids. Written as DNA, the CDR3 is TGTGCCAGCAGTACCTGGTCGGAAGGTTCAGGGGGTGGCTACACCTTC. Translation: CASSTWSEGSGGGYTF.

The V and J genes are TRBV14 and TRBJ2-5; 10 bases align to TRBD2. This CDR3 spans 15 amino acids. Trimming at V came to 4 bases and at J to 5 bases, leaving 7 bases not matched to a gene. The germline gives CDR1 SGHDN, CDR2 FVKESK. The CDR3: CASSRLAGVDETQYF. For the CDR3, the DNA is TGTGCCAGCAGCCGGCTAGCGGGAGTTGATGAGACCCAGTACTTC.

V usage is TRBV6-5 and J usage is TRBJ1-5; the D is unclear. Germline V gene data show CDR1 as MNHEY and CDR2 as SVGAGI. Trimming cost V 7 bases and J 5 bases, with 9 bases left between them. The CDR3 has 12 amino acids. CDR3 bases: TGTGCCAGCACCGGGGTTTATCAGCCCCAGCATTTT. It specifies CASTGVYQPQHF.

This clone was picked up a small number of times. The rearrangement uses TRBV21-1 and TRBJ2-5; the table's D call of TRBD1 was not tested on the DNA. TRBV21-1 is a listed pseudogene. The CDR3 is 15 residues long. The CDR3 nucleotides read TGTGCCAGAACCAGGACAGGGGGCCTCTCAGAGACCCAGTACTTC. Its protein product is CARTRTGGLSETQYF.

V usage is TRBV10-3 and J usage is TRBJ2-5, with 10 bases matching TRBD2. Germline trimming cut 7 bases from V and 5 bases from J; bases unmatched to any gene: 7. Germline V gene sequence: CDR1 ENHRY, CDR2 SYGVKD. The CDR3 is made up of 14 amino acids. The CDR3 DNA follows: TGTGCCATCAACAGCGGGAGGGCCTGGGAGACCCAGTACTTC. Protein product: CAINSGRAWETQYF.

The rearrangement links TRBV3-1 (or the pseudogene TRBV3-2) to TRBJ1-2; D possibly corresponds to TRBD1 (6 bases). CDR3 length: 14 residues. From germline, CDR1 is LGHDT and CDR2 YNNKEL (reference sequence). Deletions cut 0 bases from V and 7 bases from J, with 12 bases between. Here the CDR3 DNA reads TGTGCCAGCAGCCAAGACTCAGGGGAACGTGGCTACACCTTC. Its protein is CASSQDSGERGYTF.

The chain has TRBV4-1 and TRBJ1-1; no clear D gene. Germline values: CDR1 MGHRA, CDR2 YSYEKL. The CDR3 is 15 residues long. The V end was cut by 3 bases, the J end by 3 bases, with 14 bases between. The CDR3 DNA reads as TGCGCCAGCAGCCATTTCAGGCGTATAGACACTGAAGCTTTCTTT. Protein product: CASSHFRRIDTEAFF.

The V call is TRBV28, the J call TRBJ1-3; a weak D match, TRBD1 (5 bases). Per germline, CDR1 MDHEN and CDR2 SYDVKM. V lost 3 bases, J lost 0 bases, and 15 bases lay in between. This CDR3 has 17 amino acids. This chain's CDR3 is CASSFSRWGHSGNTIYF. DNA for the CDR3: TGTGCCAGCAGTTTTTCCCGCTGGGGCCACTCTGGAAACACCATATATTTT.

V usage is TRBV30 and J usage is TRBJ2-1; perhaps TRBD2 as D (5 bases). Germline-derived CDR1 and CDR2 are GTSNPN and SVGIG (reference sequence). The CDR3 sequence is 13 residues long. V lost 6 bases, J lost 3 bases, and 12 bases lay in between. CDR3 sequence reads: CACASSIYNEQFF. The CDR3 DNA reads TGTGCCTGCGCTAGCTCGATCTACAATGAGCAGTTCTTC. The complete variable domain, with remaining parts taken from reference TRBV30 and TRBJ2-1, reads SQTIHQWPATLVQPVGSPLSLECTVEGTSNPNLYWYRQAAGRGLQLLFYSVGIGQISSEVPQNLSASRPQDRQFILSSKKLLLSDSGFYLCACASSIYNEQFFGPGTRLTVL.

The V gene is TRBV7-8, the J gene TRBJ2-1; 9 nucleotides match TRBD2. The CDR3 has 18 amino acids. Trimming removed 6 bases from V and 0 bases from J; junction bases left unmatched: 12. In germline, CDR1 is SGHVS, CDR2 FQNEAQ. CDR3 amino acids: CASSPGGSGSFSYNEQFF. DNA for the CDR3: TGTGCCAGCAGTCCCGGGGGTAGCGGGAGCTTCTCCTACAATGAGCAGTTCTTC.

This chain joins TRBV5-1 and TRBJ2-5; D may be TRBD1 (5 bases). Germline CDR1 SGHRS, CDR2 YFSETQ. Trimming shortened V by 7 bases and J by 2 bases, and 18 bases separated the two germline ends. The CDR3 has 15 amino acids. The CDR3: CASGVGLGLQETQYF. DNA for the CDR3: TGCGCCAGCGGGGTCGGGTTGGGGCTACAAGAGACCCAGTACTTC. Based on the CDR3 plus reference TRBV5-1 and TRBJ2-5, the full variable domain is KAGVTQTPRYLIKTRGQQVTLSCSPISGHRSVSWYQQTPGQGLQFLFEYFSETQRNKGNFPGRFSGRQFSNSRSEMNVSTLELGDSALYLCASGVGLGLQETQYFGPGTRLLVL.

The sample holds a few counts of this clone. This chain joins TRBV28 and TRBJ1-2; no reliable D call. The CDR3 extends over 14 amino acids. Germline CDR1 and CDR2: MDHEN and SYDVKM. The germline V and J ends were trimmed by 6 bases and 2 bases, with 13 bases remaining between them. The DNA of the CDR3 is TGTGCCAGCAGCCAACCGGTTTTAAACTATGGCTACACCTTC. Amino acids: CASSQPVLNYGYTF.

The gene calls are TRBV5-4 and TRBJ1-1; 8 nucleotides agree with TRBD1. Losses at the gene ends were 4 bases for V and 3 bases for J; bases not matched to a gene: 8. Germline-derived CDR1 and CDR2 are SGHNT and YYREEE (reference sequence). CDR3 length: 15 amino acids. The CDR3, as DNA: TGTGCCAGCAGCCCGAGGCAGGGGGCGGACACTGAAGCTTTCTTT. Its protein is CASSPRQGADTEAFF.